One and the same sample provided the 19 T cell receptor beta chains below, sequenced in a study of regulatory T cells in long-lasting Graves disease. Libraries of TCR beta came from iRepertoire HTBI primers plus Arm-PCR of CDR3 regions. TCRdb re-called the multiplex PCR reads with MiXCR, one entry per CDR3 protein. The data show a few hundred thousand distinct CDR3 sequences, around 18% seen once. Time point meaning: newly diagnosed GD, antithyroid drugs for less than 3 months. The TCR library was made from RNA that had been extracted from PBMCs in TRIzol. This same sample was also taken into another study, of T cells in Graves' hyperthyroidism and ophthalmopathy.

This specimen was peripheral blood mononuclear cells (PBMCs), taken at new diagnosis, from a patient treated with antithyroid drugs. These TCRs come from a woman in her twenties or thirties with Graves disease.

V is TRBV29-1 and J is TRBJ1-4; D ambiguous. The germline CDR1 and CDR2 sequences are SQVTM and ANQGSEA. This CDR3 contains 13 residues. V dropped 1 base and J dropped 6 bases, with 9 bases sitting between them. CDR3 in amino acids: CSVEVGADEKLFF. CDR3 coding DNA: TGCAGCGTTGAAGTAGGTGCGGATGAAAAACTGTTTTTT. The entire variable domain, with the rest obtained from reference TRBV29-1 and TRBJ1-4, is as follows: SAVISQKPSRDICQRGTSLTIQCQVDSQVTMMFWYRQQPGQSLTLIATANQGSEATYESGFVIDKFPISRPNLTFSTLTVSNMSPEDSSIYLCSVEVGADEKLFFGSGTQLSVL.

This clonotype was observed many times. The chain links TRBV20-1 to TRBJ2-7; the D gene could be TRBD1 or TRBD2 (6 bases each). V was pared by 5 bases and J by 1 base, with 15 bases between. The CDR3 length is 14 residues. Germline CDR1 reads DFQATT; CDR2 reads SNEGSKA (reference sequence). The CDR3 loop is CSAGGGLLSYEQYF. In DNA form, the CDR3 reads TGCAGTGCTGGTGGGGGGCTACTTTCCTACGAGCAGTACTTC.

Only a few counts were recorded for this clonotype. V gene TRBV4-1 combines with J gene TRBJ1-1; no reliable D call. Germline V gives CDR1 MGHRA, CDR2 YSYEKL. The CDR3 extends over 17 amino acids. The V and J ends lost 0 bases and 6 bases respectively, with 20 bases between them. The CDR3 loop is CASSQEEQRSRWAEAFF. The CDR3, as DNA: TGCGCCAGCAGCCAAGAAGAACAGCGATCAAGGTGGGCTGAAGCTTTCTTT.

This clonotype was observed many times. This CDR3 is CASSFWEATNEKLFF. The CDR3 DNA sequence: TGTGCCAGCAGCTTTTGGGAAGCAACTAATGAAAAACTGTTTTTT. This rearrangement joins TRBV11-2 to TRBJ1-4; D is undetermined. Germline V gives CDR1 SGHAT, CDR2 FQNNGV. The length of the CDR3 is 15 residues. V was cut by 3 bases and J by 0 bases, with 8 bases left in between.

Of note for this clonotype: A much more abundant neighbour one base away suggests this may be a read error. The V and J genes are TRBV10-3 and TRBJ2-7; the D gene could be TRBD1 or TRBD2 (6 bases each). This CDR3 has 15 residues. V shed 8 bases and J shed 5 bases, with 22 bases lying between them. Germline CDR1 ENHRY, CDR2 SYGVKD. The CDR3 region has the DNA TGTGCCATCGGCGAATCCGGGATAGGGGGGAACGAGCAGTACTTC. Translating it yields CAIGESGIGGNEQYF.

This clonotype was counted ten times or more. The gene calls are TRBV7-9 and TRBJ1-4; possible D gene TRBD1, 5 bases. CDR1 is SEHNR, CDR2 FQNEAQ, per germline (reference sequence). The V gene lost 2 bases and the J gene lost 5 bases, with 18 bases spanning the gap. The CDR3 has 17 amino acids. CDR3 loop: CASSLLVTGRQNEKLFF. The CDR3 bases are TGTGCCAGCAGCTTACTCGTTACGGGACGGCAAAATGAAAAACTGTTTTTT. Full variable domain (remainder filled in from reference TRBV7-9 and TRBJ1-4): DTGVSQNPRHKITKRGQNVTFRCDPISEHNRLYWYRQTLGQGPEFLTYFQNEAQLEKSRLLSDRFSAERPKGSFSTLEIQRTEQGDSAMYLCASSLLVTGRQNEKLFFGSGTQLSVL.

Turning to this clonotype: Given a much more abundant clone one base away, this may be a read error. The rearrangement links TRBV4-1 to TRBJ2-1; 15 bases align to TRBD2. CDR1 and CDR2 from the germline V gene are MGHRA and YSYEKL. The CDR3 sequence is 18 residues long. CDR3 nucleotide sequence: TGTGCCAGCAGCTTCTACCGGACTAGCGGGGGGGCATGTAATGAGCAGTTCTTC. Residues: CASSFYRTSGGACNEQFF.

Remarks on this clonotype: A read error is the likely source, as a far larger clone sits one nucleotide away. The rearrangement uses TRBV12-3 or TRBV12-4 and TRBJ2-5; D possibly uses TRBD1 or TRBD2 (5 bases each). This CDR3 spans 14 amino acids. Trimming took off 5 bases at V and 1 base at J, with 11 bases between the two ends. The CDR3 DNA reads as TGTGCCAGCAGTGACTCGGGGACCCAAGAGACCCAGTACTTC. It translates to CASSDSGTQETQYF.

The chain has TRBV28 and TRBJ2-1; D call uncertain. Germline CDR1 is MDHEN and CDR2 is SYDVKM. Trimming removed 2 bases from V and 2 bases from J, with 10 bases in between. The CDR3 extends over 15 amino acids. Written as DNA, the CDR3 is TGTGCCAGCAGTTTACGGACGGAAGCCTACAATGAGCAGTTCTTC. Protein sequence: CASSLRTEAYNEQFF.

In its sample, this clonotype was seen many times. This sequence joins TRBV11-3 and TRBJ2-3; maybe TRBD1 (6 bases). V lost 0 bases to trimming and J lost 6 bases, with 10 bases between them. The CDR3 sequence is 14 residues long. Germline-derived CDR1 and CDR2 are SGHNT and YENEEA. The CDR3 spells CASSLDKGQDTQYF. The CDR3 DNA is TGTGCCAGCAGCTTAGATAAAGGACAGGATACGCAGTATTTT.

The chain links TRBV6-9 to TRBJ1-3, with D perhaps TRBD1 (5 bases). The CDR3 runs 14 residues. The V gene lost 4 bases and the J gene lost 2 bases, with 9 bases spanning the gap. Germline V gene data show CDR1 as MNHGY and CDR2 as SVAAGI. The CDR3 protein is CASSSGRPGNTIYF. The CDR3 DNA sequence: TGTGCCAGCAGTTCAGGGCGACCTGGAAACACCATATATTTT.

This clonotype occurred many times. The CDR3 is CASSEGWTGRADTQYF. The CDR3, as DNA: TGTGCCAGCAGTGAGGGTTGGACAGGGAGGGCAGATACGCAGTATTTT. The rearrangement links TRBV6-1 to TRBJ2-3; tentatively, D is TRBD1 (8 bases). V shed 3 bases and J shed 4 bases, with 17 bases lying between them. The CDR3 totals 16 residues. Germline CDR1 reads MNHNS; CDR2 reads SASEGT.

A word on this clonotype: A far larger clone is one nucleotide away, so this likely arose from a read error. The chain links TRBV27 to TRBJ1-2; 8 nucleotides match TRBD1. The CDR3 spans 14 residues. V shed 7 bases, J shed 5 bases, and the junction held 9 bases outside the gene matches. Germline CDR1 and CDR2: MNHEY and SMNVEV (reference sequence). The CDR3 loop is CASTPRDRPYGYTF. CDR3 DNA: TGTGCCAGCACCCCGCGGGACAGGCCATATGGCTACACCTTC.

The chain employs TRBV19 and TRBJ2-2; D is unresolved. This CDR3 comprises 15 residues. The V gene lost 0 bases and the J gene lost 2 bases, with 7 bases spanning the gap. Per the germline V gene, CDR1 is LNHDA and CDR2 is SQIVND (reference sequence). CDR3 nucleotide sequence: TGTGCCAGTAGTATAGATCTCCTCAACACCGGGGAGCTGTTTTTT. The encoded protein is CASSIDLLNTGELFF.

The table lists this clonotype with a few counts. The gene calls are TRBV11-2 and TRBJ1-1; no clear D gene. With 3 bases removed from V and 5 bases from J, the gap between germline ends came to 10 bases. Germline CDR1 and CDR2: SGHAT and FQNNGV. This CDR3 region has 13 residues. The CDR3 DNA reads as TGTGCCAGCAGCTTGGGGTATGTGACTGAAGCTTTCTTT. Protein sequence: CASSLGYVTEAFF.

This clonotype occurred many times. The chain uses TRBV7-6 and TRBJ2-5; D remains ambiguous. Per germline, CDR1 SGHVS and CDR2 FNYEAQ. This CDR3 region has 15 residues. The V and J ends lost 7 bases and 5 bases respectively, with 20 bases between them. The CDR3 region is CASTSRMGPEETQYF. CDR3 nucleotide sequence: TGTGCCAGCACCTCCCGAATGGGCCCCGAGGAGACCCAGTACTTC. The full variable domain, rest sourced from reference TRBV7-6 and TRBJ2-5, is GAGVSQSPRYKVTKRGQDVALRCDPISGHVSLYWYRQALGQGPEFLTYFNYEAQQDKSGLPNDRFSAERPEGSISTLTIQRTEQRDSAMYRCASTSRMGPEETQYFGPGTRLLVL.

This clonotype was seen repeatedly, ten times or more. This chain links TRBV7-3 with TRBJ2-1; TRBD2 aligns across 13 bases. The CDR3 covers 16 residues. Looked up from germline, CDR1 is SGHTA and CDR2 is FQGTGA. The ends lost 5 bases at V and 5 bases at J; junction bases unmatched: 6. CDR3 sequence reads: CASSAGLAGTDNEQFF. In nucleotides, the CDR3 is TGTGCCAGCAGCGCGGGACTAGCGGGGACAGACAATGAGCAGTTCTTC.

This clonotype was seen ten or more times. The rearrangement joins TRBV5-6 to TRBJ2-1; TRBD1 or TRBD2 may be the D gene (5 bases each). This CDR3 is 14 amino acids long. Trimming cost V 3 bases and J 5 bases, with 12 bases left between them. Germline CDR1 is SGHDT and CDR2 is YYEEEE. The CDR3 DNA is TGTGCCAGCAGCTACCGGGACGGTAACAATGAGCAGTTCTTC. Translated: CASSYRDGNNEQFF.

The CDR3 here is CASRWQGLVNGELFF. The CDR3 coding sequence is TGTGCCAGTAGATGGCAGGGACTAGTTAACGGGGAGCTGTTTTTT. The V call is TRBV19, the J call TRBJ2-2, with 8 bases that match TRBD2. CDR3 length: 15 amino acids. Germline V gene sequence: CDR1 LNHDA, CDR2 SQIVND (reference sequence). Trimming took 6 bases from V and 7 from J; bases not matched to a gene: 10. Together with reference TRBV19 and TRBJ2-2, the CDR3 gives the full variable domain: DGGITQSPKYLFRKEGQNVTLSCEQNLNHDAMYWYRQDPGQGLRLIYYSQIVNDFQKGDIAEGYSVSREKKESFPLTVTSAQKNPTAFYLCASRWQGLVNGELFFGEGSRLTVL.